This is a list of T cell receptor beta chains from one sample in a study of Ad26.COV2.S vaccination and SARS-CoV-2 variants. The protocol was immunoSEQ multiplex PCR, while the TCRdb copy is restricted to in-frame clones and leaves out a portion. The top ten clones hold approximately 6% of a sample with more than 150,000 clones, roughly nine tenths of them seen once. Sequences were derived from peripheral blood, sampled after recovery from COVID-19. Receptor source: a human donor who had recovered from COVID-19. Each CDR3 is given with its conserved first and last residue. The D gene is left open where the match is weak. Expanded clones get a size class; other rows say once, few or many, or leave the size out.

D gene,J gene,V gene,clone size,CDR3 DNA,CDR3 protein
NA,TRBJ2-1,TRBV11-2,NA,TGTGCCAGCAGCATCCGGGGAAATGAGCAGTTCTTC,CASSIRGNEQFF
TRBD1,TRBJ1-5,TRBV2,NA,TGTGCCAGCTGGGACAGGGATCAGCCCCAGCATTTT,CASWDRDQPQHF
NA,TRBJ1-1,TRBV10-3,NA,TGTGCCATCAGGGGGACCGAAAAGGATAAAGCTTTCTTT,CAIRGTEKDKAFF
NA,TRBJ1-6,TRBV10-3,NA,TGTGCCATCAAGGTCGGGCAGGGAGGAGAATCCTATAATTCACCCCTCCACTTT,CAIKVGQGGESYNSPLHF
NA,TRBJ1-4,TRBV28,once,TGTGCCAGCAGTAAAGAAAAACTGTTTTTT,CASSKEKLFF
NA,TRBJ1-2,TRBV5-3,NA,TGTGCCAGAAGCTTGGAGTCAGGGAGGGACTATGGCTACACCTTC,CARSLESGRDYGYTF
NA,TRBJ2-1,TRBV10-3,once,TGTGCCATCAAAGGCTCCTACAATGAGCAGTTCTTC,CAIKGSYNEQFF
TRBD1,TRBJ2-7,TRBV7-9,NA,TGTGCCAGCAGCCCAGGACAGGATCTTAGCTCCTACGAGCAGTACTTC,CASSPGQDLSSYEQYF
NA,TRBJ2-7,TRBV6-9,NA,TGTGCCAGCAGTTCAAGGGGGACTACACAGCAGTACTTC,CASSSRGTTQQYF
NA,TRBJ2-4,TRBV7-9,NA,TGTGCCAGCAGCCCCGGGAACATTCAGTACTTC,CASSPGNIQYF
NA,TRBJ1-5,TRBV27,NA,TGTGCCAGCAGTTTGACAGAAGATCAGCCCCAGCATTTT,CASSLTEDQPQHF
NA,TRBJ1-3,TRBV29-1,many,TGCAGCGTTGCCAAGAGCTCTGGAAACACCATATATTTT,CSVAKSSGNTIYF
TRBD1,TRBJ1-5,TRBV2,NA,TGTGCCAGCAACCGAGACAGGGGGGGGTCTCAGCCCCAGCATTTT,CASNRDRGGSQPQHF
TRBD2,TRBJ2-3,TRBV5-4,NA,TGTGCCAGCAGCTGGCTAGCGGGAGAGACAGATACGCAGTATTTT,CASSWLAGETDTQYF
TRBD1,TRBJ1-4,TRBV6-1,NA,TGTGCCAGCAGTGGGACAGGGGGCACGGGTAATGAAAAACTGTTTTTT,CASSGTGGTGNEKLFF
NA,TRBJ1-1,TRBV18,once,TGTGCCAGCTCAACGGACCAAAACACTGAAGCTTTCTTT,CASSTDQNTEAFF
NA,TRBJ2-1,TRBV2,few,TGTGCCAGCAGTGGAGACTTCCTTAGGGGCAATGAGCAGTTCTTC,CASSGDFLRGNEQFF
TRBD2,TRBJ2-3,TRBV10-1,NA,TGCGCCAGCAGTGACCCGGCGGGAGAAACAGATACGCAGTATTTT,CASSDPAGETDTQYF
NA,TRBJ2-3,TRBV12-3/TRBV12-4,once,TGTGCCAGCAGTTTAAGCGTGGTAGATACGCAGTATTTT,CASSLSVVDTQYF
TRBD1,TRBJ2-2,TRBV6-5,NA,TGTGCCAGCAGGCGACAGGGGGCAGGCGGGGAGCTGTTTTTT,CASRRQGAGGELFF
TRBD2,TRBJ2-2,TRBV7-6,once,TGTGCCAGCAGCTCAGAGGGAGGGGTGGACACCGGGGAGCTGTTTTTT,CASSSEGGVDTGELFF
TRBD2,TRBJ2-1,TRBV3-1/TRBV3-2,NA,TGTGCCAGCAGCCAAGGAGCGGGGGGGCTTAGCAATGAGCAGTTCTTC,CASSQGAGGLSNEQFF
NA,TRBJ2-2,TRBV27,NA,TGTGCCAGCAGTTTTCAGGTTTCCACCGGGGAGCTGTTTTTT,CASSFQVSTGELFF
TRBD1,TRBJ2-1,TRBV11-2,NA,TGTGCCAGCAGCCAACTCAGGGGGATCTCTAAAAATGAGCAGTTCTTC,CASSQLRGISKNEQFF
NA,TRBJ2-2,TRBV7-9,few,TGTGCCAGCAGCAATGTGGACACCGGGGAGCTGTTTTTT,CASSNVDTGELFF
NA,TRBJ1-3,TRBV9,NA,TGTGCCAGCAGCGTAGAGGGGGTCGACACCATATATTTT,CASSVEGVDTIYF
NA,TRBJ1-1,TRBV4-2,NA,TGTGCCAGCATACCCGGAAGAGGCCTGAACACTGAAGCTTTCTTT,CASIPGRGLNTEAFF
NA,TRBJ2-1,TRBV19,NA,TGTGCCAGTAGTATCGTTACAACCTACAATGAGCAGTTCTTC,CASSIVTTYNEQFF
NA,TRBJ1-1,TRBV30,NA,TGTGCCTGGAGTGGTTTTACGGGGAACACTGAAGCTTTCTTT,CAWSGFTGNTEAFF
TRBD1,TRBJ2-5,TRBV19,NA,TGTGCCAGTAGCCCGGGACAGGGAGAAGAGACCCAGTACTTC,CASSPGQGEETQYF
NA,TRBJ2-6,TRBV6-5,few,TGTGCCAGCCGGGGGGGGGCCAACGTCCTGACTTTC,CASRGGANVLTF
TRBD1,TRBJ1-4,TRBV4-1,NA,TGCGCCAGCAGCCAAGAAATCGGTGACAGGGTTGATGAAAAACTGTTTTTT,CASSQEIGDRVDEKLFF
TRBD2,TRBJ2-5,TRBV5-1,NA,TGCGCCAGCAGCTCGGGACTAGCGGGAGGAGAGACCCAGTACTTC,CASSSGLAGGETQYF
TRBD2,TRBJ2-5,TRBV5-1,NA,TGCGCCAGCAGCTTGGTGGTAGCGGGAGGGCCTGAGACCCAGTACTTC,CASSLVVAGGPETQYF
NA,TRBJ2-5,TRBV19,NA,TGTGCCAGTAGTGACAGGCCCAAGGAGACCCAGTACTTC,CASSDRPKETQYF
NA,TRBJ1-1,TRBV3-1/TRBV3-2,NA,TGTGCCAGCAGTAGGATGTACACTGAAGCTTTCTTT,CASSRMYTEAFF
NA,TRBJ2-5,TRBV7-9,NA,TGTGCCAGCAGCTTGGGGGCCTTGACCCAGTACTTC,CASSLGALTQYF
TRBD2,TRBJ2-7,TRBV9,once,TGTGCCAGCAGCATCAGCGGGAGGGTTGAAGAGCAGTACTTC,CASSISGRVEEQYF
NA,TRBJ2-3,TRBV27,NA,TGTGCCAGCAAGTGGAGTAGCTTGGTAGCAGATACGCAGTATTTT,CASKWSSLVADTQYF
NA,TRBJ1-1,TRBV7-9,NA,TGTGCCAGCAGCTCCACGGGCCTAGACGCGGGCACTGAAGCTTTCTTT,CASSSTGLDAGTEAFF
NA,TRBJ1-2,TRBV2,NA,TGTGCCAGCAGATCAGACGGAAACACTAACTATGGCTACACCTTC,CASRSDGNTNYGYTF
NA,TRBJ1-6,TRBV5-6,NA,TGTGCCAGCACCAGCTTTAAGGGGCTGAGCTCCTATAATTCACCCCTCCACTTT,CASTSFKGLSSYNSPLHF
NA,TRBJ1-6,TRBV5-1,few,TGCGCCAGCAGCTTAGGACAGCTGGGGAATTCACCCCTCCACTTT,CASSLGQLGNSPLHF
TRBD2,TRBJ2-3,TRBV9,NA,TGTGCCAGCAGCTCGCGCGGGAGGACGGCAGATACGCAGTATTTT,CASSSRGRTADTQYF
TRBD2,TRBJ2-3,TRBV5-1,NA,TGCGCCAGCAGCTTGGGTGGTAGCGGGGTCACAGATACGCAGTATTTT,CASSLGGSGVTDTQYF
TRBD1,TRBJ2-1,TRBV6-8,NA,TGTGCCAACTCTAGGGGGGACAGGGGGCCGGGTGAGCAGTTCTTC,CANSRGDRGPGEQFF
NA,TRBJ1-1,TRBV19,NA,TGTGCCAGTAGCCACCCAGGCTGGGGGGACGGCAACACTGAAGCTTTCTTT,CASSHPGWGDGNTEAFF
NA,TRBJ1-1,TRBV6-5,once,TGTGCCAGCAGTTACGGGGCAGGGAGGAACACTGAAGCTTTCTTT,CASSYGAGRNTEAFF
TRBD1,TRBJ2-7,TRBV15,NA,TGTGCCACGACCCCAGACCTCAGGGGGACCTACGAGCAGTACTTC,CATTPDLRGTYEQYF